These T cell receptor beta chains were read from a single sample in a study of CD8 T cells in Susac syndrome. TCRdb itself ran the immunoSEQ multiplex PCR reads through MiXCR, one entry per CDR3 protein. The sample yields under 110,000 distinct CDR3 sequences, approximately 93% seen once. Sequenced sample: CD8+ T cells from PBMCs. The receptors derive from a human donor with Susac syndrome. The CDR3 runs from the conserved cysteine through the conserved F or W. Each record gives: V gene, D gene, CDR3 protein. D genes are given only for firm matches.

TRBV27,NA,CASSLFSGYEQYF
TRBV3-1,NA,CASSQDSPSLGETQYF
TRBV9,NA,CASSVVESTGELFF
TRBV6-5,NA,CASSYSPSTGLYEQYF
TRBV29-1,TRBD1,CSVEERGRGTEAFF
TRBV12-3/TRBV12-4,TRBD2,CASSPSGPSYNEQFF
TRBV14,NA,CASSPPSSTEAFF
TRBV19,TRBD1,CASSIGQGTEAFF
TRBV15,NA,CATSSRQNQETQYF
TRBV6-6,NA,CASSYGDEQFF
TRBV12-3/TRBV12-4,TRBD1,CASSPGQGNTGELFF
TRBV7-6,NA,CASSLPVTSNTGELFF
TRBV6-1,NA,CASSDHTEETQYF
TRBV27,NA,CASSRSAGLGETQYF
TRBV4-3,NA,CASSQSVDAGELFF
TRBV6-5,NA,CASRNRVRTEAFF
TRBV9,TRBD1,CASSVGPGQAYNEQFF
TRBV7-3,NA,CASSLDGTPAEVQFF
TRBV5-4,TRBD1,CASSLFGTGVLDTQYF
TRBV9,TRBD2,CASSPSAGDEQYF
TRBV6-2/TRBV6-3,NA,CASSYLRKTQYF
TRBV5-5,NA,CASSSRDAGQPQHF
TRBV3-1,NA,CASSRLSTSPQETQYF
TRBV29-1,NA,CSVPPRTVGVSDTQYF
TRBV10-3,NA,CAINPGGETQYF
TRBV12-3/TRBV12-4,TRBD1,CASSFGLSRDRRKNIQYF
TRBV19,NA,CASSTPTGLMNTEAFF
TRBV25-1,NA,CATLGGTYGYTF
TRBV9,NA,CASSVGFRLDTGGTEAFF
TRBV3-1,NA,CASSQGSRDPRQYF
TRBV9,NA,CASSPQASPYNEQFF
TRBV1,NA,CTNPRGVNENIQYF
TRBV9,NA,CASSAQKPDEQFF
TRBV28,TRBD1,CASVSGGRNQPQHF
TRBV12-3/TRBV12-4,TRBD1,CASSLGTGGSNQPQHF
TRBV11-1,TRBD2,CASSLLAGGHSYNEQFF
TRBV27,NA,CASSSGVEQYF
TRBV12-3/TRBV12-4,NA,CASSLILVETDTQYF
TRBV14,NA,CASSPGGSAEAFF
TRBV6-5,NA,CASSYGSEQYF
TRBV6-2/TRBV6-3,TRBD2,CASSSGGAGELFF
TRBV9,NA,CASSPRGGAGGEQYF
TRBV29-1,NA,CSVGILETQYF
TRBV5-6,NA,CASSPGLNNQPQHF
TRBV12-3/TRBV12-4,NA,CASQTGRVTDTQYF
TRBV5-8,NA,CASSFDSNYGYTF